The entry below gives a single T cell receptor (beta chain) sequence along with its context. This entry is derived from a study of T cells in Graves' hyperthyroidism and ophthalmopathy. The overall study: Staff took peripheral blood when the initial diagnosis was made, before any treatment began.

Diagnostic assessment was based on clinical symptoms, serum thyroxine and TRAb, thyroid ultrasound and orbital computed tomography. Amplification yielded TCR beta CDR3 regions, with RNA transcripts as the source. HTBI primers were used for first-round RT-PCR of the TCR CDR3. Using its own MiXCR run on the multiplex PCR reads, TCRdb lists one record per CDR3 protein. The sample shows roughly 360,000 distinct CDR3 sequences, approximately 12% of them seen only once. This CDR3 is built from 18 residues. Germline V CDR1 and CDR2: SEHNR, FQNEAQ (reference sequence). Deletions cut 4 bases from V and 5 bases from J, with 24 bases between.

The sample taken for sequencing was blood. The sequence derives from a man aged 30-40 years with Graves' hyperthyroidism that later progressed to Graves' ophthalmopathy. This sequence joins TRBV7-9 and TRBJ1-5; tentative D call: TRBD1 (6 bases). The CDR3 nucleotides read TGTGCCAGCAGCTCGTCGGACAGCTTCGCAGGGAGTGATCAGCCCCAGCATTTT. It yields the protein CASSSSDSFAGSDQPQHF.